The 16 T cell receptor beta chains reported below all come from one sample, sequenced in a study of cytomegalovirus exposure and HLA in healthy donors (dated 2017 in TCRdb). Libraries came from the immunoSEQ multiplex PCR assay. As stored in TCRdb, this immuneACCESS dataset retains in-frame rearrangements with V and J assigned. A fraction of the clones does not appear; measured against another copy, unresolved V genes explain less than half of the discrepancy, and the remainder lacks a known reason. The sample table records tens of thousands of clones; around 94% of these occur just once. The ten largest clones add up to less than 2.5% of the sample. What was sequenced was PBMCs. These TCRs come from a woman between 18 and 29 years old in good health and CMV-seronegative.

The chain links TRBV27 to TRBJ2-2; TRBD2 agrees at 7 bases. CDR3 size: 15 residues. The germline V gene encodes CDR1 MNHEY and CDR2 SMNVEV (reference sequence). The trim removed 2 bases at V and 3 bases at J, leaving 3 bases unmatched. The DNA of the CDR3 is TGTGCCAGCAGTTTACTGAGCGGGGACACCGGGGAGCTGTTTTTT. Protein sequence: CASSLLSGDTGELFF.

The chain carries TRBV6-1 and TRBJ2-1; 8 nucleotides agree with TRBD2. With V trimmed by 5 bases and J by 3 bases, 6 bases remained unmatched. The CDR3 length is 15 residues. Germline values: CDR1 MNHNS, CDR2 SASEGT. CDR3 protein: CASSFTSGGYNEQFF. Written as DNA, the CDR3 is TGTGCCAGCAGTTTTACCAGCGGGGGCTACAATGAGCAGTTCTTC.

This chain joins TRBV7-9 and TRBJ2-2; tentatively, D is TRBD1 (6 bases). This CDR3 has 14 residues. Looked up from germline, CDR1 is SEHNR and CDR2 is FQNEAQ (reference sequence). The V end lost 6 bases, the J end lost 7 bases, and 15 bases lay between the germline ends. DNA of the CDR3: TGTGCCAGCAGTGCAGGGGCCCCTCTCGGGGAGCTGTTTTTT. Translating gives CASSAGAPLGELFF.

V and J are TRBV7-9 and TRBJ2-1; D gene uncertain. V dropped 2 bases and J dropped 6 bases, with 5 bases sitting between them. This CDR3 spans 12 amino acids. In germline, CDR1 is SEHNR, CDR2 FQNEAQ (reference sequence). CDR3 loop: CASSLTANEQFF. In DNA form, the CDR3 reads TGTGCCAGCAGCTTAACAGCCAATGAGCAGTTCTTC.

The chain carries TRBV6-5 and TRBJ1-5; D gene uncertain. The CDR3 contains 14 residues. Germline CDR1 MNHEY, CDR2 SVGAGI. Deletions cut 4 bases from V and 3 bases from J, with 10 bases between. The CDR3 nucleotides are TGTGCCAGCAGTTCACACGACACCAATCAGCCCCAGCATTTT. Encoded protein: CASSSHDTNQPQHF.

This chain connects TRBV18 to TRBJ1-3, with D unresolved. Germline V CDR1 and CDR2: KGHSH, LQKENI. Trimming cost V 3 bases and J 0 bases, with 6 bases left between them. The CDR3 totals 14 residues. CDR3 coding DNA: TGTGCCAGCTCACCCCAGAACTCTGGAAACACCATATATTTT. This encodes CASSPQNSGNTIYF.

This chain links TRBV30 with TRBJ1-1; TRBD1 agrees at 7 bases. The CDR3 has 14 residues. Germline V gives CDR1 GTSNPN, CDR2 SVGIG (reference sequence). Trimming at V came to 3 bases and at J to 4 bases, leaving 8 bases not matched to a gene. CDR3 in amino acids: CAWRQQGRTTEAFF. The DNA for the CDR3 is TGTGCCTGGAGGCAACAGGGGAGGACCACTGAAGCTTTCTTT.

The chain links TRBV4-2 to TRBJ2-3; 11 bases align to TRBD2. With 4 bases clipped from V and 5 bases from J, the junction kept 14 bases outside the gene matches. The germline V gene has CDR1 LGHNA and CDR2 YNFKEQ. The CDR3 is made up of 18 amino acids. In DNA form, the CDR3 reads TGTGCCAGCAGCCCCCAAGGTGCGATAGCGGGGGGGCAAGATACGCAGTATTTT. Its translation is CASSPQGAIAGGQDTQYF.

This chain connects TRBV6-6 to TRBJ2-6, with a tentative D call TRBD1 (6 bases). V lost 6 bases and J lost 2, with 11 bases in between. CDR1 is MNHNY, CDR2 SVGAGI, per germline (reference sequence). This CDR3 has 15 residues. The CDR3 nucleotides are TGTGCCAGCAGCCCTACAGGGACTGGGGCCAACGTCCTGACTTTC. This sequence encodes CASSPTGTGANVLTF.

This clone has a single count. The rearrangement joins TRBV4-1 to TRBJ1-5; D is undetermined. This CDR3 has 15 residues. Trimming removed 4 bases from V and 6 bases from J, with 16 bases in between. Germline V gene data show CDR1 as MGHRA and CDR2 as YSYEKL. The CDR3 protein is CASSPYRAGGQPQHF. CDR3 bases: TGCGCCAGCAGCCCCTACCGGGCAGGAGGTCAGCCCCAGCATTTT.

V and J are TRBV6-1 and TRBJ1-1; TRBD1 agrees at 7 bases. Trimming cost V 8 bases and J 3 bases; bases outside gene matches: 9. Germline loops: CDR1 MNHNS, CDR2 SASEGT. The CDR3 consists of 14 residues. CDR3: CASVRDSRYTEAFF. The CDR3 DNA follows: TGTGCCAGCGTCCGGGACAGTAGGTACACTGAAGCTTTCTTT.

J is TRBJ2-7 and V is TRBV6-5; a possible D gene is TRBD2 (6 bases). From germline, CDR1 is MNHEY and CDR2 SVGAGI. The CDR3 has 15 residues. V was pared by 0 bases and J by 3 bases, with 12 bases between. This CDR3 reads CASSYSAGKHYEQYF. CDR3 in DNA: TGTGCCAGCAGTTACTCGGCGGGGAAGCACTACGAGCAGTACTTC.

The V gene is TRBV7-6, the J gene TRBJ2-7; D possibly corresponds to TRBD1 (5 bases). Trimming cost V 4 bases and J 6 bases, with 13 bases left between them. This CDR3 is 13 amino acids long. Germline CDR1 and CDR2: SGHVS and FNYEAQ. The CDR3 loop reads CASSSGQGTEQYF. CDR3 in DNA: TGTGCCAGCAGCTCCGGGCAGGGAACCGAGCAGTACTTC.

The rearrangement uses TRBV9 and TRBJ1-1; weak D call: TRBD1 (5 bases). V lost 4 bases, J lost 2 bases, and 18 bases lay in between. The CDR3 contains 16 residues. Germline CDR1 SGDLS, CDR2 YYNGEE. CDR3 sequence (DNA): TGTGCCAGCAGCCCCAGAGACGACAGAATCAACACTGAAGCTTTCTTT. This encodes CASSPRDDRINTEAFF.

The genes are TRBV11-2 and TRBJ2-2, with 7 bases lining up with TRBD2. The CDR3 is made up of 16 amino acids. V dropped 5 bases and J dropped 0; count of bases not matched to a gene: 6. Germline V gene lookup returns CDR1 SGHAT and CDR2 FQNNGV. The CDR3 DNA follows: TGTGCCAGCAGCCGTGTCGGGACTACGAACACCGGGGAGCTGTTTTTT. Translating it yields CASSRVGTTNTGELFF.

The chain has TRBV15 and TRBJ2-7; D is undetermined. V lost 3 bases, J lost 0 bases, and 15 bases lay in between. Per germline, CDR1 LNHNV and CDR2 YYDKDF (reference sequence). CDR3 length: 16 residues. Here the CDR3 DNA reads TGTGCCACCAGCAGCTTGATGGCAGAATACTCCTACGAGCAGTACTTC. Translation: CATSSLMAEYSYEQYF.